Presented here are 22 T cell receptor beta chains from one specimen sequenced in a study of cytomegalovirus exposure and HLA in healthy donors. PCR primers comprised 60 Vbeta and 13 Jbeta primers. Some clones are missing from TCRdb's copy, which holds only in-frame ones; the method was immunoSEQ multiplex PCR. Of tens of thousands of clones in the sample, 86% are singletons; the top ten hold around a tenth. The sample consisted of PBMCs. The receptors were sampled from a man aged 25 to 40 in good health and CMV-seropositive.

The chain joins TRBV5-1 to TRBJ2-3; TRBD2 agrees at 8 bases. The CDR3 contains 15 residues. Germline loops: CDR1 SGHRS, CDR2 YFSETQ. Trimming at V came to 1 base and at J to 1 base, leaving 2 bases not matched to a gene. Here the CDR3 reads CASSLPTSGTDTQYF. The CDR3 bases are TGCGCCAGCAGCTTGCCGACTAGCGGCACAGATACGCAGTATTTT.

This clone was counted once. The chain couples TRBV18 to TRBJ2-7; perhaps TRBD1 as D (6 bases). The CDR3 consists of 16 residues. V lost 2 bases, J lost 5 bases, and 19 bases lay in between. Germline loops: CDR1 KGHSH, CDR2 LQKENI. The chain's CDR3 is CASSPSFVVQGNEQYF. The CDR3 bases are TGTGCCAGCTCACCATCCTTCGTGGTACAGGGCAACGAGCAGTACTTC.

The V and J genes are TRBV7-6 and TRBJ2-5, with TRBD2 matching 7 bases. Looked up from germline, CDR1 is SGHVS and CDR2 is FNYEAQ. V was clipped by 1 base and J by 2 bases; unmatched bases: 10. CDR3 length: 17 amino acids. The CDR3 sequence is CASSLVLRGRRQETQYF. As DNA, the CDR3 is TGTGCCAGCAGCTTAGTCCTACGCGGGAGAAGGCAAGAGACCCAGTACTTC.

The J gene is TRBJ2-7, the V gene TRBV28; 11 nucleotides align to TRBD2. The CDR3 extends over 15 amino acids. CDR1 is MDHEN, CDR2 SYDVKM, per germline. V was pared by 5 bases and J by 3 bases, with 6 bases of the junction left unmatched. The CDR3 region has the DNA TGTGCCAGCAGTATCCCCGGGACTAGCGGCTACGAGCAGTACTTC. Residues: CASSIPGTSGYEQYF.

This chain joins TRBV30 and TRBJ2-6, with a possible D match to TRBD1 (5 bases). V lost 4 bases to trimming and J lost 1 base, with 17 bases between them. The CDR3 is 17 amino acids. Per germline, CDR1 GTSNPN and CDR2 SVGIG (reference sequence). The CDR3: CAWNKISGLSGANVLTF. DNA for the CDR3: TGTGCCTGGAATAAAATTTCAGGGTTGTCTGGGGCCAACGTCCTGACTTTC.

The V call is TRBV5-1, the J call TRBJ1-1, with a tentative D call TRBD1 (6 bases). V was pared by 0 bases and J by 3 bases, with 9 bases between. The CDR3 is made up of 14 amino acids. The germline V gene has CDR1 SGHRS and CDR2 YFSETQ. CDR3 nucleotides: TGCGCCAGCAGCTTGGCCGCAGGGGACACTGAAGCTTTCTTT. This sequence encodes CASSLAAGDTEAFF.

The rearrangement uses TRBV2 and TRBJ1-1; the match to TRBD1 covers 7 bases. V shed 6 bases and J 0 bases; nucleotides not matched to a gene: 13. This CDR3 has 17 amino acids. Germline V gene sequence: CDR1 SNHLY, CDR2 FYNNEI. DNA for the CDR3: TGTGCCAGCAGCCAAGACAGGGCTTTTCGTATGAACACTGAAGCTTTCTTT. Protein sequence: CASSQDRAFRMNTEAFF. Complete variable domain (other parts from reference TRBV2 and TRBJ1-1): EPEVTQTPSHQVTQMGQEVILRCVPISNHLYFYWYRQILGQKVEFLVSFYNNEISEKSEIFDDQFSVERPDGSNFTLKIRSTKLEDSAMYFCASSQDRAFRMNTEAFFGQGTRLTVV.

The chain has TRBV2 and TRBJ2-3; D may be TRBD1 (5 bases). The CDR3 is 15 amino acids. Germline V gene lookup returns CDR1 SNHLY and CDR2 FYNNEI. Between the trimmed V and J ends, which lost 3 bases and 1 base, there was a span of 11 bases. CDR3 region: CASSDGAGRTDTQYF. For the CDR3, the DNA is TGTGCCAGCAGTGATGGTGCAGGGCGCACAGATACGCAGTATTTT.

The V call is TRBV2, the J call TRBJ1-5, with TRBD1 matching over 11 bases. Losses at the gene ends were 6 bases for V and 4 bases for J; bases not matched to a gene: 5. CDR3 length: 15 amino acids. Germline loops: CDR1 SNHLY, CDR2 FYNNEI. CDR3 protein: CASRGQGAVNQPQHF. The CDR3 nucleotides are TGTGCCAGCAGAGGACAGGGGGCGGTGAATCAGCCCCAGCATTTT.

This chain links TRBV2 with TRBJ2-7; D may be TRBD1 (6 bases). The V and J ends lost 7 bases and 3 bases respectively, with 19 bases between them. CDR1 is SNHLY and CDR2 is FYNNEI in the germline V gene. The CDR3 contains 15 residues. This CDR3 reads CASNPSGQLYYEQYF. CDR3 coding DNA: TGTGCCAGCAACCCCTCCGGACAGCTTTACTACGAGCAGTACTTC. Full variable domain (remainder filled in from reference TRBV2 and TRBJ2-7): EPEVTQTPSHQVTQMGQEVILRCVPISNHLYFYWYRQILGQKVEFLVSFYNNEISEKSEIFDDQFSVERPDGSNFTLKIRSTKLEDSAMYFCASNPSGQLYYEQYFGPGTRLTVT.

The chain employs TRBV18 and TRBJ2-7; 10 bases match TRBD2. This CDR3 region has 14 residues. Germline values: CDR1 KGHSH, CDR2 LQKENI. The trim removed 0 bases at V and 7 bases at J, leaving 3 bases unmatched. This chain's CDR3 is CASSPPGLASEQYF. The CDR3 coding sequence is TGTGCCAGCTCACCACCGGGACTAGCGTCTGAGCAGTACTTC.

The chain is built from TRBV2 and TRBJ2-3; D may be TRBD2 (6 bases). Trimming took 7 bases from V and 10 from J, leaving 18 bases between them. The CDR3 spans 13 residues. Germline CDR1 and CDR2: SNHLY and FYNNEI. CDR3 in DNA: TGTGCCAGCACCCCCGGGGAGGCAAGGGCGCAGTATTTT. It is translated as CASTPGEARAQYF. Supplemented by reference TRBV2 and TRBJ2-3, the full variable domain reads EPEVTQTPSHQVTQMGQEVILRCVPISNHLYFYWYRQILGQKVEFLVSFYNNEISEKSEIFDDQFSVERPDGSNFTLKIRSTKLEDSAMYFCASTPGEARAQYFGPGTRLTVL.

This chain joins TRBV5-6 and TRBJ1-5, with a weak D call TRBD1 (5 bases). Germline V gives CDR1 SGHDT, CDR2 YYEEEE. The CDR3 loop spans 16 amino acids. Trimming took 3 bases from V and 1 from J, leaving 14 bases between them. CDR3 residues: CASSSSGEGSNQPQHF. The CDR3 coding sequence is TGTGCCAGCAGCTCTTCCGGGGAGGGGAGCAATCAGCCCCAGCATTTT.

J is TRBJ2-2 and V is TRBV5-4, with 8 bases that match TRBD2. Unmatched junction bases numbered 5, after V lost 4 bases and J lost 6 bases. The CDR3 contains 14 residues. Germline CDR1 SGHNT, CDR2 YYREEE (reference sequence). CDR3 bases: TGTGCCAGCAGCCCGAGCGGGAGCGCCGGGGAGCTGTTTTTT. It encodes CASSPSGSAGELFF.

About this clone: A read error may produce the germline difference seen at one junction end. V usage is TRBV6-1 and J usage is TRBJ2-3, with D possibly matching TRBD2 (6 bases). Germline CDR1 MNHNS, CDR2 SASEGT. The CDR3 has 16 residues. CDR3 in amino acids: CASIEEAGRAPDTQYF. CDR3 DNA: TGTGCCAGCATTGAAGAAGCGGGCCGCGCCCCAGATACGCAGTATTTT.

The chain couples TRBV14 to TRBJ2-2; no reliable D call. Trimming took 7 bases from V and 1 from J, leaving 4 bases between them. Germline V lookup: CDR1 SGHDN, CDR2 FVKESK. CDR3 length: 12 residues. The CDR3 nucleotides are TGTGCCAGCACTAAGAACACCGGGGAGCTGTTTTTT. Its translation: CASTKNTGELFF.

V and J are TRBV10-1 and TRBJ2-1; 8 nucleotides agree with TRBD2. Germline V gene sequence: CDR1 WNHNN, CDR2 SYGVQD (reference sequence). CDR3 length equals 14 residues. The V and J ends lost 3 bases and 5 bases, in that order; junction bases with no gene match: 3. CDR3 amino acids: CASSESGGDNEQFF. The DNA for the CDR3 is TGCGCCAGCAGTGAAAGCGGGGGAGACAATGAGCAGTTCTTC.

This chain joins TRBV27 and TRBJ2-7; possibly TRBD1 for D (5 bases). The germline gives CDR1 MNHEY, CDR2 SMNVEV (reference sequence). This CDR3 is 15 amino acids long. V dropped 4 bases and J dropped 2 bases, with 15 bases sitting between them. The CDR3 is CASSSRPLGAYEQYF. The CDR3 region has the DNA TGTGCCAGCAGTTCGCGCCCCCTAGGGGCCTACGAGCAGTACTTC.

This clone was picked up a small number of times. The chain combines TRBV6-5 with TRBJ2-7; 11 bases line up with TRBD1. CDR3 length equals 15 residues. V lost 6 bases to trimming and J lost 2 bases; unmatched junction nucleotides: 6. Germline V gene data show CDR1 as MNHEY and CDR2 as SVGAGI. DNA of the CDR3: TGTGCCAGCAGCCAGGACAGGGGGCTCGCCTACGAGCAGTACTTC. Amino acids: CASSQDRGLAYEQYF.

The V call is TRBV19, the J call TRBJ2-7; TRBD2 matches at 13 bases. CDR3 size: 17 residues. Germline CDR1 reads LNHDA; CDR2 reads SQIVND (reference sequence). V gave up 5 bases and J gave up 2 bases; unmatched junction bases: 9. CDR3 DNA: TGTGCCAGTAGTGGACTAGCGGGAGAAAAGATCACCTACGAGCAGTACTTC. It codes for CASSGLAGEKITYEQYF.

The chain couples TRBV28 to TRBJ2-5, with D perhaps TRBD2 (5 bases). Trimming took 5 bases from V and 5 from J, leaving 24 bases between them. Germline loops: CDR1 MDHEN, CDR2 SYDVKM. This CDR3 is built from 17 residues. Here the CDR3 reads CASSPQTWTVSMETQYF. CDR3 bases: TGTGCCAGCAGTCCGCAGACCTGGACTGTCTCGATGGAGACCCAGTACTTC.

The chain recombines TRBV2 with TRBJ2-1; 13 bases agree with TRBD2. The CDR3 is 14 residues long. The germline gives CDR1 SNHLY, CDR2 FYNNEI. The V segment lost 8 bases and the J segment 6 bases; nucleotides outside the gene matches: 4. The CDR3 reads CASERTSGSNEQFF. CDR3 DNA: TGTGCCAGCGAGAGGACTAGCGGGAGCAATGAGCAGTTCTTC.